This passage covers 2 T cell receptor beta chains from one sample sequenced in a study of T cell repertoires in cytomegalovirus infection. TCRdb ran MiXCR on the reads and lists one entry per CDR3 protein. The sample lists around 740,000 distinct CDR3 sequences, roughly a third occurring once. Sequenced input: PBMCs. The origin of the receptors is a human donor in good health (CMV status not recorded). Some clones in this sample may be carry-over from other donors' samples.

The genes are TRBV20-1 and TRBJ1-2; 9 nucleotides agree with TRBD1. V gave up 0 bases and J gave up 4 bases; unmatched junction bases: 6. This CDR3 spans 15 amino acids. In germline, CDR1 is DFQATT, CDR2 SNEGSKA (reference sequence). Written as DNA, the CDR3 is TGCAGTGCTAGAGATATTGGACAGGGGCTCTATGGCTACACCTTC. Translation gives CSARDIGQGLYGYTF.

The gene calls are TRBV10-3 and TRBJ2-1; tentative D call: TRBD2 (5 bases). The CDR3 has 16 amino acids. Looked up from germline, CDR1 is ENHRY and CDR2 is SYGVKD. V lost 6 bases to trimming and J lost 6 bases, with 21 bases between them. The CDR3 reads CAISGKTTGVGNEQFF. CDR3 sequence (DNA): TGTGCCATCAGCGGTAAGACTACCGGGGTTGGCAATGAGCAGTTCTTC.